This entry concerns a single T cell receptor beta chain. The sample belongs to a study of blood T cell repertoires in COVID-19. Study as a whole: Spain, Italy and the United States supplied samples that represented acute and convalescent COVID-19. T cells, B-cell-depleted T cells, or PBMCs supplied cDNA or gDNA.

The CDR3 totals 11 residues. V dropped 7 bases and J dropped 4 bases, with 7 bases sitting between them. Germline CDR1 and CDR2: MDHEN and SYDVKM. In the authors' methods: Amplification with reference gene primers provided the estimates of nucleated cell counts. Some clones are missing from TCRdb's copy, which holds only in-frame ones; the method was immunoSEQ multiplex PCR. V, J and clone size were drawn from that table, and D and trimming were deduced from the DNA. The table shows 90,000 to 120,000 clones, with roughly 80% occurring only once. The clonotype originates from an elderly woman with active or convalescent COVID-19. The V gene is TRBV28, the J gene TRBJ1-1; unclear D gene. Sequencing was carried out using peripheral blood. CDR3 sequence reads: CASKGGTEAFF. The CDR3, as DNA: TGTGCCAGCAAGGGAGGCACTGAAGCTTTCTTT.